This section outlines one T cell receptor (beta chain) sequence together with its context. The target antigen is unknown. MiXCR, run by TCRdb on the reads, gives a single entry per CDR3 protein. The table lists about 450,000 distinct CDR3 sequences, around 32% of them singletons, with roughly 15% in the top ten. The data derive from a study of T cell repertoires in cytomegalovirus infection. In the study overall: Indicated by public TCR beta signatures were CMV infection and matching HLA type. Study observations and caveats: In two of eight donors, the top clonotype was HLA-C-restricted CMV-specific. CMV carriers having the relevant HLA were flagged by cumulative public TCR beta family frequency.

The V end was cut by 3 bases, the J end by 0 bases, with 15 bases between. Per the germline V gene, CDR1 is DFQATT and CDR2 is SNEGSKA (reference sequence). This CDR3 has 16 amino acids. The sequencing input was PBMCs. J is TRBJ2-1 and V is TRBV20-1; D may correspond to TRBD1 or TRBD2 (6 bases each). The TCR comes from a human donor in good health (CMV status not recorded). Some clones in this sample may be carry-over from other donors' samples. In nucleotides, the CDR3 is TGCAGTGCTAGGGTTGGAGGGGGGAGCTCCTACAATGAGCAGTTCTTC. It yields the protein CSARVGGGSSYNEQFF.